This T cell receptor (beta chain) was captured in a study of blood T cell repertoires in COVID-19. Turning to the study itself: COVID-19 samples, acute and convalescent, were from the United States, Italy and Spain. PBMCs, B-cell-depleted T cells, or T cells were the source of the cDNA or gDNA that made up the material.

As originally analysed: By means of reference gene primer amplification, nucleated cell counts were estimated. Assay: immunoSEQ multiplex PCR; the TCRdb copy retains only in-frame clones and omits some. V, J and clone size are taken as reported in that table, and D and trimming were inferred from the DNA itself. The sample lists around 140,000 clones; over 80% were seen once. Per the germline V gene, CDR1 is MNHEY and CDR2 is SVGAGI. The CDR3 sequence is 16 residues long. The germline V and J ends were trimmed by 0 bases and 4 bases, with 16 bases remaining between them. V and J are TRBV6-5 and TRBJ2-7, with D perhaps TRBD1 (6 bases). The receptor's source is a woman in her fifties or sixties with acute or convalescent COVID-19. The sample consisted of peripheral blood. The CDR3 protein is CASSYSSRGWSYEQYF. DNA for the CDR3: TGTGCCAGCAGTTACTCCTCCAGGGGATGGAGTTACGAGCAGTACTTC.